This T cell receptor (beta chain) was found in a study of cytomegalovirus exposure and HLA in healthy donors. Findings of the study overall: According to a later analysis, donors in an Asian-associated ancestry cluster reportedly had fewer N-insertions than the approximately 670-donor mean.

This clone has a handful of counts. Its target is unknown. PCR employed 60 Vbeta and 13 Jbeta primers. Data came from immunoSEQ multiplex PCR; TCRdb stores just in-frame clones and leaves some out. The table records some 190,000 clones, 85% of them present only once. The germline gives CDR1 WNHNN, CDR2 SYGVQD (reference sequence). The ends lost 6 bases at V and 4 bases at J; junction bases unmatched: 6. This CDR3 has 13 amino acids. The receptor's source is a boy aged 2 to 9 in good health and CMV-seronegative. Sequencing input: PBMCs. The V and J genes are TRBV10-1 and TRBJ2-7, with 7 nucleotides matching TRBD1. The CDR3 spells CASRDLQGYEQYF. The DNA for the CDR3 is TGCGCCAGCAGGGACTTACAGGGGTACGAGCAGTACTTC.